These 19 T cell receptor beta chains were all obtained from the same sample, sequenced in a study of blood T cell repertoires in COVID-19. Profiling relied on immunoSEQ multiplex PCR, and the TCRdb table lists in-frame clones only, not all of them. The sample consists of about 250,000 clones, about nine tenths of them appearing once. The specimen was PBMCs or T cells enriched from blood (not recorded which). The receptors were sampled from a man in his forties or fifties who had recovered from COVID-19.

The CDR3 sequence: CASSLHGNTEAFF. The CDR3 DNA is TGCGCCAGCAGCTTGCACGGGAACACTGAAGCTTTCTTT. V is TRBV5-1 and J is TRBJ1-1; D gene ambiguous. Deletions cut 1 base from V and 1 base from J, with 5 bases between. In germline, CDR1 is SGHRS, CDR2 YFSETQ. The length of the CDR3 is 13 residues.

V gene TRBV30 combines with J gene TRBJ1-5, with D uncertain. With 5 bases removed from V and 1 base from J, the gap between germline ends came to 12 bases. CDR1 and CDR2 (germline): GTSNPN, SVGIG (reference sequence). CDR3 size: 14 residues. The CDR3 bases are TGTGCCTGGTCCCGGGGATCGAGCAATCAGCCCCAGCATTTT. It encodes CAWSRGSSNQPQHF.

CDR3 amino acids: CASSPTGTGRRGYTF. The CDR3 coding sequence is TGCGCCAGCAGCCCAACCGGGACAGGCCGGCGTGGCTACACCTTC. This chain uses TRBV5-1 with TRBJ1-2, with 8 bases fitting TRBD1. CDR1 and CDR2 (germline): SGHRS, YFSETQ. This CDR3 is 15 amino acids long. J gave up 7 bases and V 4 bases, and 12 bases lay outside the gene matches.

This chain uses TRBV11-2 with TRBJ2-7; 8 bases line up with TRBD2. The CDR3 is 13 amino acids. In germline, CDR1 is SGHAT, CDR2 FQNNGV. V trimming: 4 bases; J trimming: 2 bases; junction bases outside the gene matches: 1. This CDR3 reads CASSSGGTYEQYF. In DNA form, the CDR3 reads TGTGCCAGCAGCTCGGGAGGGACCTACGAGCAGTACTTC.

This clone was seen a single time. The chain uses TRBV13 and TRBJ1-2; TRBD1 agrees at 7 bases. With 6 bases clipped from V and 6 bases from J, the junction kept 7 bases outside the gene matches. The V gene's germline CDR1 is PRHDT and CDR2 FYEKMQ (reference sequence). The CDR3 is made up of 13 amino acids. CDR3 sequence: CASRYTGTDGYTF. The CDR3 DNA follows: TGTGCCAGCAGATATACCGGGACAGATGGCTACACCTTC.

V gene TRBV20-1 combines with J gene TRBJ2-1; D might be TRBD1 (6 bases). Trimming cost V 5 bases and J 12 bases, with 14 bases left between them. Germline V gives CDR1 DFQATT, CDR2 SNEGSKA (reference sequence). This CDR3 region has 11 residues. The CDR3 DNA is TGCAGTGCTGCTGGGGTGGGGGCGCAGTTCTTC. Translation gives CSAAGVGAQFF.

This clone has only a few counts. Other DNA sequences from this sample encode an identical CDR3 as well. The V gene is TRBV7-9, the J gene TRBJ2-7; D is unresolved. Deletions cut 5 bases from V and 0 bases from J, with 5 bases between. Germline V lookup: CDR1 SEHNR, CDR2 FQNEAQ (reference sequence). The CDR3 is 12 amino acids. CDR3 coding DNA: TGTGCCAGCAGCGCGAGCTCCTACGAGCAGTACTTC. Protein sequence: CASSASSYEQYF.

This rearrangement joins TRBV9 to TRBJ1-1, with D maybe TRBD1 (5 bases). V was pared by 3 bases and J by 0 bases, with 12 bases between. CDR1 is SGDLS and CDR2 is YYNGEE in the germline V gene. The CDR3 has 15 amino acids. The CDR3 coding sequence is TGTGCCAGCAGCGAAGACAGCCATATGAACACTGAAGCTTTCTTT. It yields the protein CASSEDSHMNTEAFF.

J is TRBJ2-5 and V is TRBV5-6, with D maybe TRBD2 (5 bases). Looked up from germline, CDR1 is SGHDT and CDR2 is YYEEEE. Trimming cost V 0 bases and J 5 bases, with 8 bases left between them. The CDR3 spans 13 residues. The CDR3 DNA reads TGTGCCAGCAGCTTGGATGGCGGGGAGACCCAGTACTTC. Its protein is CASSLDGGETQYF.

This clone was counted once. The chain uses TRBV5-6 and TRBJ1-1; 10 bases fit TRBD1. Germline V lookup: CDR1 SGHDT, CDR2 YYEEEE. The length of the CDR3 is 15 residues. J lost 5 bases, V lost 5 bases, and 9 bases had no gene match. The CDR3 sequence: CASSYLTGGWTEAFF. The CDR3 DNA reads as TGTGCCAGCAGTTATCTGACAGGGGGCTGGACTGAAGCTTTCTTT. The full variable domain, completed using reference TRBV5-6 and TRBJ1-1, is DAGVTQSPTHLIKTRGQQVTLRCSPKSGHDTVSWYQQALGQGPQFIFQYYEEEERQRGNFPDRFSGHQFPNYSSELNVNALLLGDSALYLCASSYLTGGWTEAFFGQGTRLTVV.

The chain recombines TRBV6-2 or TRBV6-3 with TRBJ1-5; possible D gene TRBD1, 5 bases. The CDR3 covers 12 residues. The V and J ends lost 6 bases and 12 bases respectively, with 15 bases between them. CDR1 MNHEY and CDR2 SVGEGT come from the germline V gene. CDR3 residues: CASSFSRTLQHF. CDR3 nucleotides: TGTGCCAGCAGCTTCTCCCGGACACTCCAGCATTTT.

Only a few counts were recorded for this clone. V and J are TRBV2 and TRBJ2-5; 11 positions match TRBD2. Per germline, CDR1 SNHLY and CDR2 FYNNEI. The CDR3 spans 19 residues. V trimming: 3 bases; J trimming: 3 bases; junction bases outside the gene matches: 15. The CDR3 DNA follows: TGTGCCAGCAGTGATCGGCCTAGCGGGGGGCCGAGTAGAGAAGAGACCCAGTACTTC. Translating gives CASSDRPSGGPSREETQYF.

The rearrangement links TRBV19 to TRBJ1-4, with 8 bases fitting TRBD1. The CDR3 covers 15 residues. Germline CDR1 reads LNHDA; CDR2 reads SQIVND (reference sequence). Trimming removed 4 bases from V and 3 bases from J; junction bases left unmatched: 4. CDR3 loop: CASSTDRGSNEKLFF. Written as DNA, the CDR3 is TGTGCCAGTAGTACTGACAGGGGATCTAATGAAAAACTGTTTTTT.

The chain carries TRBV5-1 and TRBJ1-1; D is possibly TRBD1 (5 bases). The CDR3 is 13 amino acids. Germline assignment: CDR1 SGHRS and CDR2 YFSETQ. Trimming left V 0 bases short and J 7 bases short, with 10 bases between. The CDR3 region has the DNA TGCGCCAGCAGCTTGGTGCCAGGGAATGAAGCTTTCTTT. It is translated as CASSLVPGNEAFF.

The chain carries TRBV7-2 and TRBJ1-1; 7 nucleotides line up with TRBD1. The germline gives CDR1 SGHTA, CDR2 FQGNSA. Unmatched junction bases numbered 6, after V lost 5 bases and J lost 0 bases. The CDR3 sequence is 15 residues long. CDR3 residues: CASSGEGALNTEAFF. CDR3 nucleotide sequence: TGTGCCAGCAGCGGAGAGGGGGCCCTGAACACTGAAGCTTTCTTT.

CDR3 in DNA: TGTGCCAGCAGACCCTGGGACGGAGGGGACTATGGCTACACCTTC. Protein: CASRPWDGGDYGYTF. This sequence joins TRBV27 and TRBJ1-2; a weak D match, TRBD1 (5 bases). The V end lost 6 bases, the J end lost 3 bases, and 17 bases lay between the germline ends. CDR1 and CDR2 (germline): MNHEY, SMNVEV (reference sequence). The CDR3 contains 15 residues.

V usage is TRBV5-1 and J usage is TRBJ1-5; no definite D call. The CDR3 is 15 residues long. The V gene's germline CDR1 is SGHRS and CDR2 YFSETQ. The V and J ends lost 0 bases and 0 bases respectively, with 7 bases between them. CDR3 in DNA: TGCGCCAGCAGCTTGGACACCCTTAGCAATCAGCCCCAGCATTTT. The encoded protein is CASSLDTLSNQPQHF.

In this sample, this clone turned up a few times. J is TRBJ2-7 and V is TRBV6-2 or TRBV6-3, with 8 positions matching TRBD1. V lost 0 bases and J lost 7; bases outside the gene matches: 11. CDR1 and CDR2 (germline): MNHEY, SVGEGT. This CDR3 is 16 amino acids long. For the CDR3, the DNA is TGTGCCAGCAGTTACTCGAACGGACAGGGTGGCGGAGAGCAGTACTTC. It codes for CASSYSNGQGGGEQYF.

The chain joins TRBV2 to TRBJ1-4; D is unresolved. With 2 bases removed from V and 8 bases from J, the gap between germline ends came to 6 bases. CDR3 length: 12 amino acids. The germline V gene has CDR1 SNHLY and CDR2 FYNNEI. CDR3 amino acids: CASSEREEKLFF. DNA for the CDR3: TGTGCCAGCAGTGAAAGGGAGGAAAAACTGTTTTTT. Complete variable domain (other parts from reference TRBV2 and TRBJ1-4): EPEVTQTPSHQVTQMGQEVILRCVPISNHLYFYWYRQILGQKVEFLVSFYNNEISEKSEIFDDQFSVERPDGSNFTLKIRSTKLEDSAMYFCASSEREEKLFFGSGTQLSVL.